This T cell receptor beta chain was captured by sequencing in a study of OX40 agonist ivuxolimab in advanced cancers. The CDR3 has 12 residues. Looked up from germline, CDR1 is SGHTA and CDR2 is FQGNSA. V shed 5 bases and J shed 8 bases, with 10 bases lying between them. Here immunoSEQ multiplex PCR was the method, and the copy in TCRdb shows in-frame clones only, minus some. The sample carries some 110,000 clones, 90% recorded once. The chain links TRBV7-2 to TRBJ2-4; D possibly corresponds to TRBD2 (7 bases). The receptor was derived from an adult with an advanced solid tumor such as melanoma, head and neck, liver or kidney cancer. The sequencing used CD4+ or CD8+ T cells sorted from blood, collected in a trial of the OX40 agonist ivuxolimab. In DNA, the CDR3 is TGTGCCAGCAGCCGGGGGGCTGACATTCAGTACTTC. Its translation: CASSRGADIQYF.